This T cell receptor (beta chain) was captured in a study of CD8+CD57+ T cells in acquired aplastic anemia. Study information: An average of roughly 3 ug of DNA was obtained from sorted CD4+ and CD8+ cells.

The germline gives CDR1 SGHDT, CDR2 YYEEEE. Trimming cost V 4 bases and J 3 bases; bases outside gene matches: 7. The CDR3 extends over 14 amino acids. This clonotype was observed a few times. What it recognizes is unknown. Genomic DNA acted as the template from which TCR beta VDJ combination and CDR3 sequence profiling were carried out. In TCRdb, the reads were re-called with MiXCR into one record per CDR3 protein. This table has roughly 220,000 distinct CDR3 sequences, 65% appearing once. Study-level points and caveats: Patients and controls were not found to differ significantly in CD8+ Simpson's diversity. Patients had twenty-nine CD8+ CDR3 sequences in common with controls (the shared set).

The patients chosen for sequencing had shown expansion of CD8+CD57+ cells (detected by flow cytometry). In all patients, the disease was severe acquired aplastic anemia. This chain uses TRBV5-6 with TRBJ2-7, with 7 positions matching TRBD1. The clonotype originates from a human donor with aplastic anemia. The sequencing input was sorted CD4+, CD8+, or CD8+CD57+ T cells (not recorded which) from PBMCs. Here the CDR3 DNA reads TGTGCCAGCAGCCCTACGGGACAGAGCTACGAGCAGTACTTC. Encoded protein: CASSPTGQSYEQYF.